Given below is one TCR beta chain in context. This entry belongs to a study of blood T cell repertoires in COVID-19. About the research overall: From the United States, Italy and Spain came samples of acute and convalescent COVID-19.

TCRdb's copy holds only in-frame clones and misses some; the assay was immunoSEQ multiplex PCR. The sample gives about 120,000 clones, approximately 68% of which show up once; over 2% is in the top ten. V lost 3 bases, J lost 3 bases, and 13 bases lay in between. There are 15 residues in the CDR3. Germline V gene lookup returns CDR1 SGHDN and CDR2 FVKESK. This TCR derives from a woman aged 70-85 years with acute or convalescent COVID-19. The specimen sequenced was peripheral blood. The rearrangement links TRBV14 to TRBJ2-3; tentative D call: TRBD2 (6 bases). CDR3 sequence: CASSQFNAGTDTQYF. The CDR3 DNA reads as TGTGCCAGCAGCCAGTTCAATGCGGGGACAGATACGCAGTATTTT.